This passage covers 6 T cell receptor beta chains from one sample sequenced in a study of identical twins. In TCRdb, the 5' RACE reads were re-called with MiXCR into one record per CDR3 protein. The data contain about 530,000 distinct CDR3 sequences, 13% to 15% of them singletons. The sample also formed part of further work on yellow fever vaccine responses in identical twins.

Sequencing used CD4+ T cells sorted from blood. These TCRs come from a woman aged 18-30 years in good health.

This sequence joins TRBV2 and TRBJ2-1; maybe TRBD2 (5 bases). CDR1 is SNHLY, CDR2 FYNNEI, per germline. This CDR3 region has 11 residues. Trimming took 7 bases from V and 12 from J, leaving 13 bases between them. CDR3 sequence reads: CASTQARGQFF. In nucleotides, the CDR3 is TGTGCCAGCACCCAAGCACGGGGGCAGTTCTTC. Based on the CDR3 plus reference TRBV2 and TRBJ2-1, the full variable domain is EPEVTQTPSHQVTQMGQEVILRCVPISNHLYFYWYRQILGQKVEFLVSFYNNEISEKSEIFDDQFSVERPDGSNFTLKIRSTKLEDSAMYFCASTQARGQFFGPGTRLTVL.

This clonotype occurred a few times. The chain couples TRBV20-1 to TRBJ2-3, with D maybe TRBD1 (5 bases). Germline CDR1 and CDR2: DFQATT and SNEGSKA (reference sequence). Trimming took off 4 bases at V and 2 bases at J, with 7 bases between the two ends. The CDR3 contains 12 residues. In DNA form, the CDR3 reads TGCAGTGCTAAGGACATCACAGATACGCAGTATTTT. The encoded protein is CSAKDITDTQYF.

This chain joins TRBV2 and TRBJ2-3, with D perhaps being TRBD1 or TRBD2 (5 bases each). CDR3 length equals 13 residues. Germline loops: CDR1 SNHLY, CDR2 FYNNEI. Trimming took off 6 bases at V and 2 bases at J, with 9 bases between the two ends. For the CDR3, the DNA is TGTGCCAGCAGGGGGGAAACCACAGATACGCAGTATTTT. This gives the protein CASRGETTDTQYF.

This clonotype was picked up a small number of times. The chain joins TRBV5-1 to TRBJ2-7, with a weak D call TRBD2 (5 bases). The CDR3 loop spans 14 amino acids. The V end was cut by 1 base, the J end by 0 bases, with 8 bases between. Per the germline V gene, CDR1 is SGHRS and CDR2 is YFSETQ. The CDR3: CASSLPADSYEQYF. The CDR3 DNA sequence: TGCGCCAGCAGCTTGCCAGCGGACTCCTACGAGCAGTACTTC.

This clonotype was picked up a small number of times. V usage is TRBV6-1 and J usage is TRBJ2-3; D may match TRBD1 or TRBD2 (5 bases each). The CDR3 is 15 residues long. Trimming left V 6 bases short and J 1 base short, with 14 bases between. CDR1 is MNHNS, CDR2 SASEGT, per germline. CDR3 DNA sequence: TGTGCCAGCAGGAGGACATTGGGGGGCACAGATACGCAGTATTTT. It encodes CASRRTLGGTDTQYF.

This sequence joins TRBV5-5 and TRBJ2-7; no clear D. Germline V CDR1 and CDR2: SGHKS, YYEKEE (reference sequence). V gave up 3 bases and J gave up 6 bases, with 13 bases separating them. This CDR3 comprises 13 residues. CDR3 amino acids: CASSSGPRSEQYF. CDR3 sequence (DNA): TGTGCCAGCAGCTCGGGTCCCCGCAGCGAGCAGTACTTC.